Shown below are 29 T cell receptor beta chains from a single sample sequenced in a study of memory CD4+ T cells and cytomegalovirus serostatus. The sort gate was single viable CD3+CD4+CD8-CD45RO+ cells for memory CD4+ T cells. Sequencing used immunoSEQ multiplex PCR; TCRdb keeps in-frame clones, though not all of them. Found here are approximately 61,000 clones, less than 85% of them singletons; the top ten hold almost 0.55%. Sequenced material: memory CD4+ T cells from blood. The receptor source for this set is an adult in good health and CMV-seronegative. Some clones in this sample may be carry-over from other donors' samples.

This clone is categorized as medium-sized. The chain joins TRBV2 to TRBJ2-5; the D gene is possibly TRBD2 (6 bases). Germline values: CDR1 SNHLY, CDR2 FYNNEI. The V and J ends lost 7 bases and 5 bases respectively, with 11 bases between them. The CDR3 runs 12 residues. CDR3 loop: CASTGTGETQYF. In DNA, the CDR3 is TGTGCCAGCACCGGGACTGGGGAGACCCAGTACTTC.

The rearrangement joins TRBV6-1 to TRBJ2-1; D unclear. Trimming cost V 2 bases and J 9 bases, with 8 bases left between them. There are 12 residues in the CDR3. Germline loops: CDR1 MNHNS, CDR2 SASEGT. CDR3 in amino acids: CASSEHRTEQFF. CDR3 sequence (DNA): TGTGCCAGCAGTGAACATAGGACTGAGCAGTTCTTC.

V usage is TRBV7-7 and J usage is TRBJ2-7; TRBD1 aligns across 9 bases. CDR3 length: 12 residues. Germline values: CDR1 SSHAT, CDR2 FNYEAQ (reference sequence). CDR3 DNA: TGTGTAAGGGACAGGGTTTCGGGAGAGCAGTACTTC. Encoded protein: CVRDRVSGEQYF.

This clone was observed a few times. V gene TRBV19 combines with J gene TRBJ2-3; D remains ambiguous. V lost 3 bases and J lost 7, with 5 bases in between. The CDR3 is 11 residues long. Germline V gene lookup returns CDR1 LNHDA and CDR2 SQIVND (reference sequence). CDR3 region: CASSIMNTQYF. In nucleotides, the CDR3 is TGTGCCAGTAGTATTATGAATACGCAGTATTTT.

The chain carries TRBV7-2 and TRBJ2-5, with TRBD2 matching over 9 bases. This CDR3 is built from 15 residues. Unmatched junction bases numbered 9, after V lost 5 bases and J lost 5 bases. Germline V gives CDR1 SGHTA, CDR2 FQGNSA. This CDR3 is CASSPSGGIWETQYF. The CDR3 DNA reads as TGTGCCAGCAGCCCGAGCGGGGGGATCTGGGAGACCCAGTACTTC.

The chain employs TRBV5-1 and TRBJ2-1; D not certain. Germline CDR1 SGHRS, CDR2 YFSETQ. This CDR3 comprises 13 residues. The ends were cut back, 2 bases at V and 7 bases at J, with 10 bases in the middle. The CDR3 sequence is CASSLGPLNEQFF. In nucleotides, the CDR3 is TGCGCCAGCAGCTTAGGCCCTTTAAATGAGCAGTTCTTC.

J is TRBJ1-2 and V is TRBV19; D gene unclear. Germline CDR1 reads LNHDA; CDR2 reads SQIVND (reference sequence). Trimming cost V 3 bases and J 1 base, with 9 bases left between them. The CDR3 contains 14 residues. The CDR3 loop is CASSINTDNYGYTF. The CDR3, as DNA: TGTGCCAGTAGTATTAACACTGATAACTATGGCTACACCTTC.

This clone was recorded only once. The rearrangement joins TRBV7-2 to TRBJ2-3, with TRBD2 identical over 9 bases. The CDR3 has 15 residues. With V trimmed by 8 bases and J by 8 bases, 14 bases remained unmatched. Germline lookup yields CDR1 SGHTA and CDR2 FQGNSA. In DNA form, the CDR3 reads TGTGCCAGCGGGGAGCTAGCGGGAAGCTTGGGTACGCAGTATTTT. Its protein product is CASGELAGSLGTQYF.

The CDR3 here is CASSLDRADQPQHF. CDR3 nucleotide sequence: TGTGCCAGCAGCTTGGACAGGGCGGATCAGCCCCAGCATTTT. The chain employs TRBV5-8 and TRBJ1-5; a weak D match, TRBD1 (6 bases). The CDR3 totals 14 residues. V dropped 0 bases and J dropped 5 bases, with 9 bases sitting between them. Per germline, CDR1 SGHTS and CDR2 YDEGEE.

This chain uses TRBV19 with TRBJ1-1; D may be TRBD1 (5 bases). The CDR3 has 16 residues. CDR1 LNHDA and CDR2 SQIVND come from the germline V gene (reference sequence). V was cut by 1 base and J by 1 base, with 13 bases left in between. In DNA form, the CDR3 reads TGTGCCAGTAGTATAGGTGGTGGAGGGGCGAACACTGAAGCTTTCTTT. Encoded protein: CASSIGGGGANTEAFF.

V gene TRBV5-4 combines with J gene TRBJ2-3; D is uncertain. V lost 7 bases and J 2 bases, leaving 8 bases between the germline ends. The CDR3 runs 12 residues. Looked up from germline, CDR1 is SGHNT and CDR2 is YYREEE (reference sequence). The CDR3 reads CASGKNTDTQYF. The CDR3, as DNA: TGTGCCAGCGGGAAAAACACAGATACGCAGTATTTT.

The chain recombines TRBV2 with TRBJ2-7; TRBD2 matches at 8 bases. Germline V gene lookup returns CDR1 SNHLY and CDR2 FYNNEI. The CDR3 has 16 residues. The J segment lost 2 bases and the V segment lost 6 bases, leaving 12 bases of the junction unmatched. CDR3 sequence: CASRATETSEAYEQYF. The CDR3 bases are TGTGCCAGCAGAGCCACAGAGACTAGCGAGGCCTACGAGCAGTACTTC.

This chain uses TRBV5-4 with TRBJ1-2, with D perhaps matching TRBD1 (6 bases). The germline V gene has CDR1 SGHNT and CDR2 YYREEE (reference sequence). V was cut by 0 bases and J by 7 bases, with 13 bases left in between. This CDR3 has 14 residues. The CDR3 sequence: CASSLETGAGGYTF. DNA for the CDR3: TGTGCCAGCAGCTTGGAAACGGGGGCAGGTGGCTACACCTTC.

This clone was detected many times. V usage is TRBV10-2 and J usage is TRBJ2-1; 11 positions agree with TRBD2. Germline-derived CDR1 and CDR2 are WSHSY and SAAADI. This CDR3 is 13 amino acids long. Trimming took 6 bases from V and 5 from J; bases not matched to a gene: 0. This chain's CDR3 is CASRTSGDNEQFF. CDR3 coding DNA: TGCGCCAGCAGGACTAGCGGGGACAATGAGCAGTTCTTC.

This clone was seen a single time. The V and J genes are TRBV28 and TRBJ2-7; TRBD2 is a possible D gene (6 bases). CDR3 length: 14 amino acids. V lost 2 bases and J lost 7, with 15 bases in between. The germline V gene has CDR1 MDHEN and CDR2 SYDVKM. This chain's CDR3 is CASSLVRDPLEQYF. The CDR3 nucleotides are TGTGCCAGCAGTTTAGTGCGGGATCCCTTGGAGCAGTACTTC.

The gene calls are TRBV6-4 and TRBJ2-4; TRBD1 is a possible D gene (6 bases). CDR3 size: 16 residues. CDR1 and CDR2 from the germline V gene are MRHNA and SNTAGT. Trimming stripped 7 bases from V and 4 bases from J, with 20 bases between. The CDR3: CASTSIPNREKNIQYF. The CDR3 DNA follows: TGTGCCAGCACATCTATACCCAACAGGGAGAAAAACATTCAGTACTTC.

The chain has TRBV30 and TRBJ2-7; 7 nucleotides match TRBD1. Trimming took 3 bases from V and 5 from J; bases not matched to a gene: 7. The germline V gene encodes CDR1 GTSNPN and CDR2 SVGIG (reference sequence). The CDR3 totals 13 residues. The CDR3 DNA reads TGTGCCTGGAGGAAGACAGGGTTGGACGAGCAGTACTTC. This gives the protein CAWRKTGLDEQYF. The whole variable domain, filled in from reference TRBV30 and TRBJ2-7, reads SQTIHQWPATLVQPVGSPLSLECTVEGTSNPNLYWYRQAAGRGLQLLFYSVGIGQISSEVPQNLSASRPQDRQFILSSKKLLLSDSGFYLCAWRKTGLDEQYFGPGTRLTVT.

The sample holds a few counts of this clone. The chain combines TRBV10-3 with TRBJ2-2; the D is unclear. The V gene's germline CDR1 is ENHRY and CDR2 SYGVKD. The CDR3 is 13 amino acids. V lost 4 bases and J 1 base, leaving 4 bases between the germline ends. The CDR3 DNA reads as TGTGCCATCAGTGGTGGGAACACCGGGGAGCTGTTTTTT. It yields the protein CAISGGNTGELFF.

The sample holds a few counts of this clone. V is TRBV5-1 and J is TRBJ2-2; unclear D gene. CDR1 is SGHRS, CDR2 YFSETQ, per germline. The V and J ends lost 2 bases and 8 bases respectively, with 4 bases between them. This CDR3 spans 11 amino acids. The CDR3 is CASSFDGELFF. CDR3 in DNA: TGCGCCAGCAGCTTTGATGGGGAGCTGTTTTTT.

The chain joins TRBV20-1 to TRBJ1-1; D not resolved. The CDR3 extends over 11 amino acids. Trimming took off 0 bases at V and 10 bases at J, with 9 bases between the two ends. Germline values: CDR1 DFQATT, CDR2 SNEGSKA (reference sequence). CDR3 in amino acids: CSAREAEAAFF. CDR3 DNA: TGCAGTGCTAGAGAGGCGGAGGCAGCTTTCTTT.

CDR3 sequence reads: CASSLMAGGAYSGNTIYF. The DNA of the CDR3 is TGTGCCAGCAGCTTAATGGCTGGAGGGGCCTACTCTGGAAACACCATATATTTT. V and J are TRBV7-2 and TRBJ1-3, with D maybe TRBD1 (5 bases). This CDR3 contains 18 residues. The germline V gene has CDR1 SGHTA and CDR2 FQGNSA. V was cut by 2 bases and J by 0 bases, with 17 bases left in between. The whole variable domain, filled in from reference TRBV7-2 and TRBJ1-3, reads GAGVSQSPSNKVTEKGKDVELRCDPISGHTALYWYRQSLGQGLEFLIYFQGNSAPDKSGLPSDRFSAERTGGSVSTLTIQRTQQEDSAVYLCASSLMAGGAYSGNTIYFGEGSWLTVV.

The chain employs TRBV5-1 and TRBJ2-3; D may be TRBD2 (7 bases). Trimming left V 1 base short and J 6 bases short, with 15 bases between. Looked up from germline, CDR1 is SGHRS and CDR2 is YFSETQ. CDR3 length: 15 residues. CDR3 in amino acids: CASSLNGGPWDTQYF. The DNA of the CDR3 is TGCGCCAGCAGCTTGAACGGGGGGCCGTGGGATACGCAGTATTTT.

This clone was counted a single time. This chain connects TRBV28 to TRBJ2-7, with 8 positions matching TRBD2. The CDR3 extends over 14 amino acids. V trimming: 5 bases; J trimming: 4 bases; junction bases outside the gene matches: 7. Per the germline V gene, CDR1 is MDHEN and CDR2 is SYDVKM. CDR3 protein: CASSPPGLVYEQYF. The CDR3 nucleotides read TGTGCCAGCAGTCCCCCGGGACTAGTTTACGAGCAGTACTTC.

V gene TRBV12-5 combines with J gene TRBJ2-2; no definite D call. Trimming pared 0 bases from V and 6 bases from J, leaving 8 bases between. This CDR3 region has 14 residues. Germline V gene sequence: CDR1 LGHNT, CDR2 FRNRAP. CDR3 sequence: CASGLVPFPGELFF. The DNA for the CDR3 is TGTGCTAGTGGTTTGGTACCGTTCCCCGGGGAGCTGTTTTTT.

V is TRBV27 and J is TRBJ2-7; 8 bases align to TRBD1. Unmatched junction bases numbered 6, after V lost 8 bases and J lost 0 bases. CDR3 length equals 14 residues. Germline V gene data show CDR1 as MNHEY and CDR2 as SMNVEV (reference sequence). The DNA of the CDR3 is TGTGCCAGCGTTAGGGACAGGTTCTCCTACGAGCAGTACTTC. It translates to CASVRDRFSYEQYF.

V usage is TRBV4-1 and J usage is TRBJ2-2; 16 nucleotides match TRBD2. Germline values: CDR1 MGHRA, CDR2 YSYEKL. Trimming at V came to 6 bases and at J to 7 bases, leaving 14 bases not matched to a gene. The CDR3 length is 19 residues. CDR3 bases: TGCGCCAGCAGTATTACCCGGGGACTAGCGGGGGGGCGAGGCGGGGAGCTGTTTTTT. Residues: CASSITRGLAGGRGGELFF.

The chain couples TRBV28 to TRBJ1-4; TRBD1 agrees at 8 bases. This CDR3 is 14 amino acids long. J gave up 4 bases and V 2 bases, and 0 bases lay outside the gene matches. CDR1 and CDR2 from the germline V gene are MDHEN and SYDVKM. CDR3 protein: CASSLTGGNEKLFF. In nucleotides, the CDR3 is TGTGCCAGCAGTTTAACAGGGGGTAATGAAAAACTGTTTTTT.

The CDR3 DNA is TGTGCCAGCAGCCCTGGGACAGGGATCTCCTACGAGCAGTACTTC. Protein sequence: CASSPGTGISYEQYF. The chain links TRBV7-6 to TRBJ2-7, with 9 nucleotides matching TRBD1. CDR3 length: 15 residues. The trim removed 5 bases at V and 0 bases at J, leaving 5 bases unmatched. Germline V gene sequence: CDR1 SGHVS, CDR2 FNYEAQ.

The V call is TRBV6-5, the J call TRBJ2-3; a possible D gene is TRBD1 (5 bases). The CDR3 loop spans 15 amino acids. The V gene's germline CDR1 is MNHEY and CDR2 SVGAGI. With 0 bases removed from V and 5 bases from J, the gap between germline ends came to 12 bases. CDR3 loop: CASSYSKYQGDTQYF. The CDR3 DNA reads as TGTGCCAGCAGTTACTCGAAATATCAGGGAGATACGCAGTATTTT.